Reported below is one T cell receptor (beta chain). Only in-frame clones appear in the TCRdb table, and some are missing; sequencing was by immunoSEQ multiplex PCR. The sample records some 110,000 clones, approximately 90% being singletons. J was trimmed by 3 bases and V by 7 bases; bases with no gene match: 9. Germline loops: CDR1 MDHEN, CDR2 SYDVKM. The CDR3 is 15 residues long. The data belong to a study of T cell clones after liver transplantation. Across the study: TCRbeta sequencing after a pre-transplant mixed lymphocyte reaction identified graft-donor-reactive clones, later tracked in post-transplant blood. Graft-donor-reactive sequences were compared with third-party-reactive TCRbeta sequences from pre-transplant mixed lymphocyte reactions.

The sequence was collected from a human patient who received a liver transplant. The graft donor may have contributed some T cells. The V call is TRBV28, the J call TRBJ2-4; 7 bases are a match to TRBD1. The sequences come from CD4+ T cells from blood, collected 12 months after liver transplant. The CDR3 spells CASTSPQGVKNIQYF. The DNA for the CDR3 is TGTGCCAGCACCTCACCCCAGGGGGTCAAAAACATTCAGTACTTC.